This T cell receptor (beta chain) was profiled in a study of T-cell memory formation after mild COVID-19. Researchers used 5'RACE with constant-segment primers to make TCR alpha and TCR beta cDNA libraries that carry sample barcodes and UMIs. TCRdb re-called the 5' RACE reads through MiXCR, storing one row per CDR3 protein. The data hold around 450,000 distinct CDR3 sequences, with roughly a quarter observed a single time. J lost 0 bases, V lost 0 bases, and 10 bases had no gene match. The CDR3 is 19 amino acids. Germline loops: CDR1 SGHTA, CDR2 FQGNSA. In the case of this clonotype: What it binds is not known.

General study results and limits: Several responding clones turned up in pre-infection memory, indicating that cross-reactive memory may have taken part.

The TCR sequence derives from an adult woman who had mild COVID-19 (a few samples of this study predate the infection). Cell type and time point are not known. Sequenced sample: PBMCs or a T cell subset sorted from them (not recorded which). This chain links TRBV7-2 with TRBJ1-4, with 7 bases that match TRBD1. CDR3 bases: TGTGCCAGCAGCTTAGCGATGAAGGGGGCGTCTGCAACTAATGAAAAACTGTTTTTT. It yields the protein CASSLAMKGASATNEKLFF.